Listed below are T cell receptor beta chains from one sample, sequenced in a study of blood T cell repertoires in COVID-19. The method was immunoSEQ multiplex PCR; TCRdb's version includes in-frame clones alone and lacks a portion of them. The top ten clones hold 4% of a sample with 110,000 to 150,000 clones, 82% of them seen once. Sequenced: peripheral blood. Receptors originate from a woman of 80 years or more with acute or convalescent COVID-19. Both conserved end residues are part of each CDR3. D genes are given only for firm matches. Not all rows give a size; the values are once, few, many and, for expanded clones, a class.

. | TRBJ2-2 | TRBV7-6 | TRBD1 | CASSLDRGLTGELFF | TGTGCCAGCAGCTTAGACAGGGGGCTCACCGGGGAGCTGTTTTTT
. | TRBJ1-2 | TRBV9 | TRBD1 | CASGSGQGYGYTF | TGTGCCAGCGGTTCGGGACAGGGGTATGGCTACACCTTC
. | TRBJ1-5 | TRBV4-1 | TRBD1 | CASSQDPVRVQGSQPQHF | TGCGCCAGCAGCCAAGATCCGGTAAGGGTACAGGGGAGCCAGCCCCAGCATTTT
. | TRBJ2-7 | TRBV12-3/TRBV12-4 | . | CASSFVETYEQYF | TGTGCCAGCAGTTTTGTAGAGACCTACGAGCAGTACTTC
. | TRBJ2-7 | TRBV6-5 | TRBD1 | CASFGTDYEQYF | TGTGCCAGCTTTGGGACAGACTACGAGCAGTACTTC
. | TRBJ2-3 | TRBV5-8 | . | CASSLARLSGTGYRTDTQYF | TGTGCCAGCAGCTTGGCCAGACTTAGTGGTACAGGGTATCGGACAGATACGCAGTATTTT
. | TRBJ2-7 | TRBV28 | TRBD2 | CASSTRLAGYREQQYF | TGTGCCAGCAGTACGAGACTAGCGGGGTATCGGGAACAGCAGTACTTC
. | TRBJ2-5 | TRBV11-2 | . | CASSLQGKRQETQYF | TGTGCCAGCAGCTTACAGGGTAAACGACAAGAGACCCAGTACTTC
. | TRBJ1-4 | TRBV27 | TRBD1 | CASRQTGAAEKLFF | TGTGCCAGCAGACAGACAGGGGCGGCAGAAAAACTGTTTTTT
. | TRBJ2-7 | TRBV21-1 | . | CASSKLRAGGHEQYF | TGTGCCAGCAGCAAACTTCGAGCGGGGGGGCACGAGCAGTACTTC
. | TRBJ1-2 | TRBV7-6 | . | CASSLEEGFYGYTF | TGTGCCAGCAGCTTAGAGGAGGGGTTCTATGGCTACACCTTC
. | TRBJ2-7 | TRBV27 | . | CASSFEASSSYEQYF | TGTGCCAGCAGTTTCGAGGCCTCTAGCTCCTACGAGCAGTACTTC
once | TRBJ2-1 | TRBV2 | . | CASCVDNEQFF | TGTGCCAGCTGTGTCGACAATGAGCAGTTCTTC
. | TRBJ2-6 | TRBV7-9 | . | CASSLARGDGRSGANVLTF | TGTGCCAGCAGCTTAGCACGGGGAGATGGGCGCTCTGGGGCCAACGTCCTGACTTTC
. | TRBJ1-1 | TRBV19 | . | CASSIPAGRGNLRAFF | TGTGCCAGTAGTATTCCTGCCGGCAGGGGTAACTTAAGGGCTTTCTTT
. | TRBJ1-5 | TRBV19 | . | CASSMGKYSNQPQHF | TGTGCCAGTAGTATGGGCAAGTATAGCAATCAGCCCCAGCATTTT